The rows below give T cell receptor beta chains drawn from one sample of a study of cytomegalovirus exposure and HLA in healthy donors. Assay used: immunoSEQ multiplex PCR; TCRdb lists only in-frame clones, some missing. The sample has under 40,000 clones; 85% to 95% are singletons. The material sequenced was PBMCs. The source of these receptors is a woman aged 18-29 years in good health and CMV-seronegative. CDR3s include the opening cysteine and the closing phenylalanine or tryptophan. D genes are given only for firm matches. The listing skips clone size in some rows; elsewhere it reads once, few, many or a size class.

TRBJ2-2,TRBV5-1,NA,TRBD1,CASSADRDLNTGELFF,TGCGCCAGCAGCGCAGACAGGGATTTGAACACCGGGGAGCTGTTTTTT
TRBJ2-3,TRBV5-4,NA,TRBD2,CASSSPGLAGGLVSTDTQYF,TGTGCCAGCAGCTCTCCGGGACTAGCGGGAGGACTGGTTAGCACAGATACGCAGTATTTT
TRBJ1-2,TRBV25-1,NA,NA,CASSEGDWGDYGYTF,TGTGCCAGCAGTGAAGGGGATTGGGGCGACTATGGCTACACCTTC
TRBJ1-4,TRBV28,NA,NA,CASSPGLDGGKLFF,TGTGCCAGCAGTCCCGGTCTTGACGGAGGAAAACTGTTTTTT
TRBJ1-6,TRBV5-1,NA,NA,CASSPGQTSPLHF,TGCGCCAGCAGCCCGGGACAAACTTCACCCCTCCACTTT
TRBJ2-7,TRBV6-1,NA,TRBD2,CASSDGLAGAYEQYF,TGTGCCAGCAGTGACGGGCTAGCGGGAGCCTACGAGCAGTACTTC
TRBJ2-5,TRBV6-4,NA,NA,CASSEMAGSKETQYF,TGTGCCAGCAGTGAAATGGCAGGGTCAAAAGAGACCCAGTACTTC
TRBJ1-3,TRBV9,NA,NA,CASSVAPGRENTIYF,TGTGCCAGCAGCGTAGCCCCGGGGAGGGAAAACACCATATATTTT
TRBJ2-5,TRBV9,NA,NA,CASSVGGLETQYF,TGTGCCAGCAGCGTAGGAGGCTTGGAGACCCAGTACTTC
TRBJ1-2,TRBV6-6,NA,NA,CASTPTGDYGYYTF,TGTGCCAGCACCCCGACAGGAGACTATGGCTACTACACCTTC
TRBJ2-7,TRBV7-9,NA,NA,CASSLSGYEQYF,TGTGCCAGCAGCTTATCCGGCTACGAGCAGTACTTC
TRBJ1-5,TRBV28,NA,NA,CASTSPTGSNQPQHF,TGTGCCAGCACCTCCCCCACAGGGAGCAATCAGCCCCAGCATTTT
TRBJ1-1,TRBV5-1,NA,TRBD1,CASSFGTGVTEAFF,TGCGCCAGCAGCTTTGGAACAGGGGTCACTGAAGCTTTCTTT
TRBJ1-1,TRBV7-8,NA,TRBD1,CASSARGYGTEAFF,TGTGCCAGCAGCGCCAGGGGGTATGGAACTGAAGCTTTCTTT
TRBJ2-1,TRBV13,NA,NA,CASSSRLVVGYNEQFF,TGTGCCAGCAGCTCACGACTAGTAGTGGGATACAATGAGCAGTTCTTC
TRBJ2-1,TRBV28,NA,TRBD2,CASSLVASGSVYNEQFF,TGTGCCAGCAGTTTAGTAGCTAGCGGGAGTGTTTACAATGAGCAGTTCTTC
TRBJ2-7,TRBV7-2,NA,NA,CASSFGNSPYEQYF,TGTGCCAGCAGCTTTGGCAACAGCCCCTACGAGCAGTACTTC
TRBJ1-5,TRBV19,NA,TRBD1,CASSDLRGQGIQPQHF,TGTGCCAGTAGTGACTTACGAGGACAGGGGATTCAGCCCCAGCATTTT
TRBJ2-4,TRBV25-1,NA,TRBD1,CASSAGQGAKNIQYF,TGTGCCAGCAGTGCGGGACAGGGAGCCAAAAACATTCAGTACTTC
TRBJ2-7,TRBV11-2,NA,TRBD1,CASSRDRLDEQYF,TGTGCCAGCAGCCGGGACAGGCTGGACGAGCAGTACTTC
TRBJ1-2,TRBV20-1,NA,TRBD1,CSVQGDYGYTF,TGCAGTGTACAGGGGGACTATGGCTACACCTTC
TRBJ2-1,TRBV7-2,NA,NA,CASRRAESSYNEQFF,TGTGCCAGCAGAAGAGCGGAGAGCTCCTACAATGAGCAGTTCTTC
TRBJ1-3,TRBV27,NA,NA,CASSPDSDSGNTIYF,TGTGCCAGCAGTCCCGACTCCGACTCTGGAAACACCATATATTTT
TRBJ2-5,TRBV11-2,NA,NA,CASSLTGKAGTLPKETQYF,TGTGCCAGCAGCTTGACAGGCAAAGCGGGAACCCTTCCCAAGGAGACCCAGTACTTC
TRBJ1-1,TRBV18,NA,NA,CASSPEMNTEAFF,TGTGCCAGCTCCCCAGAGATGAACACTGAAGCTTTCTTT
TRBJ2-7,TRBV7-9,NA,TRBD2,CASSLVGLAGEYEQYF,TGTGCCAGCAGCTTAGTCGGACTAGCGGGAGAGTACGAGCAGTACTTC
TRBJ2-1,TRBV5-1,NA,TRBD2,CASSLGLAATPRYNEQFF,TGCGCCAGCAGCTTGGGGCTAGCGGCAACCCCCAGGTACAATGAGCAGTTCTTC
TRBJ2-7,TRBV5-8,NA,TRBD1,CASSSYRTGATYEQYF,TGTGCCAGCAGCTCATATCGGACAGGGGCCACCTACGAGCAGTACTTC
TRBJ2-7,TRBV21-1,NA,NA,CASSNRIRTGVHPYEQYF,TGTGCCAGCAGCAATAGGATCAGGACAGGGGTGCATCCCTACGAGCAGTACTTC
TRBJ1-6,TRBV15,NA,NA,CATSREAGFGSPLHF,TGTGCCACCAGCAGAGAAGCAGGGTTCGGTTCACCCCTCCACTTT
TRBJ2-5,TRBV25-1,NA,TRBD1,CASSEDRVRETQYF,TGTGCCAGCAGTGAAGACAGGGTCCGGGAGACCCAGTACTTC
TRBJ2-5,TRBV5-1,NA,TRBD2,CASRFGRGDFQETQYF,TGCGCCAGCAGATTCGGACGGGGGGACTTCCAAGAGACCCAGTACTTC
TRBJ2-1,TRBV7-9,NA,TRBD1,CASSLRPRDREDNEQFF,TGTGCCAGCAGCTTACGACCGCGGGACAGGGAAGACAATGAGCAGTTCTTC
TRBJ2-5,TRBV6-1,NA,TRBD2,CASKELARETQYF,TGTGCCAGCAAGGAACTAGCGCGGGAGACCCAGTACTTC
TRBJ2-7,TRBV27,NA,NA,CASSSRGKPSGYEQYF,TGTGCCAGCAGTTCCCGGGGGAAACCGTCCGGCTACGAGCAGTACTTC
TRBJ1-5,TRBV6-1,NA,TRBD1,CASSGQGFNQPQHF,TGTGCCAGCAGTGGACAGGGGTTCAATCAGCCCCAGCATTTT
TRBJ2-3,TRBV5-6,once,TRBD2,CASSTPGLAGIYTQYF,TGTGCCAGCAGCACACCGGGACTAGCGGGAATATATACGCAGTATTTT
TRBJ1-5,TRBV6-5,once,NA,CASGQGQYQPQHF,TGTGCCAGCGGGCAGGGTCAATATCAGCCCCAGCATTTT
TRBJ2-3,TRBV28,NA,NA,CASSLSGFQPRFRSSTDTQYF,TGTGCCAGCAGTTTAAGTGGATTCCAGCCCCGGTTCAGGTCTAGCACAGATACGCAGTATTTT
TRBJ2-2,TRBV6-5,NA,NA,CASSYDHPGGTGELFF,TGTGCCAGCAGTTACGATCACCCCGGGGGCACCGGGGAGCTGTTTTTT
TRBJ1-6,TRBV27,NA,TRBD1,CASRRAGGRNSPLHF,TGTGCCAGCCGACGGGCAGGGGGCCGTAATTCACCCCTCCACTTT
TRBJ2-1,TRBV19,NA,TRBD2,CASSARTSGSYNEQFF,TGTGCCAGTAGTGCCCGGACTAGCGGCTCCTACAATGAGCAGTTCTTC
TRBJ2-1,TRBV19,once,TRBD1,CASSPMPQGAMDEQFF,TGTGCCAGTAGCCCGATGCCACAGGGGGCGATGGATGAGCAGTTCTTC
TRBJ1-2,TRBV19,NA,TRBD1,CASSISQGGRYTF,TGTGCCAGTAGTATAAGCCAGGGGGGAAGATACACCTTC
TRBJ2-1,TRBV11-2,NA,TRBD2,CASSLSGLVNNEQFF,TGTGCCAGCAGCTTGTCGGGACTAGTCAACAATGAGCAGTTCTTC
TRBJ2-7,TRBV2,NA,NA,CASSGGGTDEQYF,TGTGCCAGCAGTGGAGGCGGGACGGACGAGCAGTACTTC
TRBJ2-2,TRBV4-2,NA,TRBD2,CASSQGTTIAGGDTGELFF,TGTGCCAGCAGCCAAGGGACAACTATAGCGGGAGGAGACACCGGGGAGCTGTTTTTT
TRBJ2-1,TRBV11-2,NA,TRBD1,CASSYPGQRYLTGNEQFF,TGTGCCAGCAGCTATCCGGGACAGCGTTACTTAACGGGGAATGAGCAGTTCTTC
TRBJ2-3,TRBV19,NA,TRBD2,CASSIDRGGRTDTQYF,TGTGCCAGTAGTATAGATCGGGGGGGACGCACAGATACGCAGTATTTT
TRBJ1-1,TRBV27,once,NA,CASSLRGTSNTEAFF,TGTGCCAGCAGTTTACGCGGGACGTCCAACACTGAAGCTTTCTTT
TRBJ1-1,TRBV6-4,NA,NA,CASSGGTTEAFF,TGTGCCAGCAGCGGGGGGACCACTGAAGCTTTCTTT
TRBJ1-3,TRBV18,once,NA,CASSPTPANAGGARGNTIYF,TGTGCCAGCTCACCCACTCCGGCAAACGCAGGAGGGGCACGTGGAAACACCATATATTTT
TRBJ2-1,TRBV30,NA,TRBD2,CAWGPGVAGGNEQFF,TGTGCCTGGGGCCCCGGGGTAGCGGGAGGCAATGAGCAGTTCTTC
TRBJ2-3,TRBV7-9,NA,NA,CSSSLGQAGAVDTQYF,TGTTCCAGCAGCTTAGGACAGGCGGGAGCGGTAGATACGCAGTATTTT
TRBJ2-1,TRBV30,once,NA,CAWSPPPGEFNEQFF,TGTGCCTGGAGCCCCCCCCCGGGAGAATTCAATGAGCAGTTCTTC
TRBJ2-3,TRBV12-5,medium-sized,TRBD1,CASEPGQGRTDTQYF,TGTGCTAGTGAACCCGGACAGGGGAGGACAGATACGCAGTATTTT
TRBJ2-1,TRBV7-9,NA,NA,CASSFDRFPAYNEQFF,TGTGCCAGCAGCTTCGACAGGTTCCCAGCCTACAATGAGCAGTTCTTC
TRBJ1-1,TRBV29-1,NA,NA,CSVHRASTEAFF,TGCAGCGTCCACAGGGCCTCCACTGAAGCTTTCTTT